This TCR beta chain was profiled in a study of siplizumab effects on memory and regulatory T cells. TCRdb's table, derived via immunoSEQ multiplex PCR, lists solely in-frame clones and lacks some. This table has roughly 120,000 clones, approximately 94% appearing once. The V segment lost 7 bases and the J segment 4 bases; nucleotides outside the gene matches: 12. The CDR3 is 15 amino acids. CDR1 and CDR2 from the germline V gene are MNHNY and SVGAGI (reference sequence). V and J are TRBV6-6 and TRBJ2-5; TRBD2 matches at 7 bases. The source of this sequence is a human donor in good health. Sample: non-Treg CD4+ T cells sorted from blood. The CDR3 is CASTSGRADPETQYF. DNA of the CDR3: TGTGCCAGCACTTCAGGGAGGGCCGATCCAGAGACCCAGTACTTC.